This paragraph reports one T cell receptor (beta chain). Its specificity is not known. CDR3 size: 15 residues. Germline V gene data show CDR1 as DFQATT and CDR2 as SNEGSKA (reference sequence). V trimming: 6 bases; J trimming: 2 bases; junction bases outside the gene matches: 7. This sample is part of a study of blood T cells in healthy people across ages. Points from the study as a whole: The fall in TCR beta diversity per million T cells was roughly linear with age.

Donors gave around 9.3 milliliters of peripheral blood apiece. For the second PCR, which ran for about 7 to 11 cycles, a sample-barcoded 5' primer and a J-beta primer mix were used. TCRdb reanalysed the 5' RACE reads using MiXCR and keeps one entry per CDR3 protein. The table has 450,000 to 700,000 distinct CDR3 sequences, 25% to 30% seen once. This TCR was sampled from a woman in her seventies in good health. Sequencing input: blood. This chain links TRBV20-1 with TRBJ2-3; 11 bases map to TRBD2. CDR3 DNA sequence: TGCAGTGCCTCTCCTAGCGGGGGGAACACAGATACGCAGTATTTT. Its protein product is CSASPSGGNTDTQYF.